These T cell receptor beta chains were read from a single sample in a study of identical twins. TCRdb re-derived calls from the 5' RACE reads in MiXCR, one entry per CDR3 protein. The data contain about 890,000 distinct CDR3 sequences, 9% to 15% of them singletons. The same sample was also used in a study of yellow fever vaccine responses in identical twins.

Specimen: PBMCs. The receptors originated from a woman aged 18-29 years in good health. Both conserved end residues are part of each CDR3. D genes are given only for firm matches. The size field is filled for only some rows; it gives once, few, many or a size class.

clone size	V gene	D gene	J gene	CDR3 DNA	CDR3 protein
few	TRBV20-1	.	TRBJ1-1	TGCAGTGCTAGAGATCTCGGGATTATGAACACTGAAGCTTTCTTT	CSARDLGIMNTEAFF
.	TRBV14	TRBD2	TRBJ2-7	TGTGCCAGCAGCCAGTACGGCGGGAGCTCCTACGAGCAGTACTTC	CASSQYGGSSYEQYF
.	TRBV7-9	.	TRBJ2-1	TGTGCCAGCAGCTTAACAGCCCTACAAAGGATTGAGCAGTTCTTC	CASSLTALQRIEQFF
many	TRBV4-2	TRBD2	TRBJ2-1	TGTGCCAGCAGCCAAGAAAAGACTAGCGGGACCTACAATGAGCAGTTCTTC	CASSQEKTSGTYNEQFF
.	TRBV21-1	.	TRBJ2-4	TGTGCCAGCAGCAAAGGGGGACAGGGACTAGCCAAAAACATTCAGTACTTC	CASSKGGQGLAKNIQYF
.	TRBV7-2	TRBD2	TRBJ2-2	TGTGCCAGCAGCTTAGCGAAAACTAGCGGGAGTCATAACGGGGAGCTGTTTTTT	CASSLAKTSGSHNGELFF
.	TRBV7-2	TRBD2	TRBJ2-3	TGTGCCAGCAGCTTACAGCGGGAGGGCACAGATACGCAGTATTTT	CASSLQREGTDTQYF
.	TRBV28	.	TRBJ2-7	TGTGCCAGCAGTTTAGGGGGGTGGGGGACCGGGACAGTAGTTTACGAGCAGTACTTC	CASSLGGWGTGTVVYEQYF
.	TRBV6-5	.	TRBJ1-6	TGTGCCAGCAAGGGACCTAATTCACCCCTCCACTTT	CASKGPNSPLHF
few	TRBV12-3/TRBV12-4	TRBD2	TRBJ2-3	TGTGCCAGCAGTTTAGCGGGACTAGCGGGGGGCGGAGATTTT	CASSLAGLAGGGDF
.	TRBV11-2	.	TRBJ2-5	TGTGCCAGCAGCTTGTCTCGGGGCGCATCAGAGACCCAGTACTTC	CASSLSRGASETQYF
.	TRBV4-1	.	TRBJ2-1	TGCGCCAGCAGCTGGAGGACAGGCGGGGTTAAGTCCTACAATGAGCAGTTCTTC	CASSWRTGGVKSYNEQFF
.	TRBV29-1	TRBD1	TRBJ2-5	TGCAGCGCATGCCGGGACAGGGACAACCCGTACCAAGAGACCCAGTACTTC	CSACRDRDNPYQETQYF
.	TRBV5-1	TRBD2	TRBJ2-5	TGCGCCAGCAGCTGGGGACTAGCGGGGGAACAAGAGACCCAGTACTTC	CASSWGLAGEQETQYF
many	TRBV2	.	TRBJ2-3	TGTGCCAGCGGGGAGTATGGCACAGATACGCAGTATTTT	CASGEYGTDTQYF
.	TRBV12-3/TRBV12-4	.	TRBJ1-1	TGTGCCAGCAACCGGGACGGTGAAGCTTTCTTT	CASNRDGEAFF
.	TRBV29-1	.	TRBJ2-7	TGCAGCGTTGATGGCAGGGACGAGCAGTACTTC	CSVDGRDEQYF